These T cell receptor beta chains were read from a single sample in a study of T cells in Graves' hyperthyroidism and ophthalmopathy. TCRdb ran MiXCR on the multiplex PCR reads and lists one entry per CDR3 protein. The repertoire has a few hundred thousand distinct CDR3 sequences, less than 20% of them found once; the top ten carry 40%. What was sequenced was blood. These TCRs come from a man between 18 and 29 years old with Graves' ophthalmopathy. The CDR3 runs from the conserved cysteine through the conserved F or W. D genes are given only for firm matches. Size is stated for part of the rows, as once, few or many counts, or as a class when the clone is expanded.

v_call,clone_size,d_call,j_call,cdr3_nt,cdr3_aa
TRBV7-8,NA,NA,TRBJ1-6,TGTGCCAGCAGGCTCCGGAACAGCGCCTTCTCCTATAATTCACCCCTCCACTTT,CASRLRNSAFSYNSPLHF
TRBV28,few,NA,TRBJ2-3,TGTGCCAGCAGACCTGGGACTTACCCAGATACGCAGTATTTT,CASRPGTYPDTQYF
TRBV6-1,few,TRBD1,TRBJ1-5,TGTGCCAGCAGGAACGCGGGACAGGGCAGCAATCAGCCCCAGCATTTT,CASRNAGQGSNQPQHF
TRBV6-1,NA,NA,TRBJ2-7,TGTGCCGCCCCCTCCGAGCGGGAGCAGTACTTC,CAAPSEREQYF
TRBV5-8,many,NA,TRBJ1-2,TGTGCCAGCAGCCCCCTGACACGCGACCGTGGTGGCTACACCTTC,CASSPLTRDRGGYTF
TRBV7-9,few,NA,TRBJ1-4,TGTGCCAGCAGCTTAGGGCAACAAGTGGGGAAACTGTTTTTT,CASSLGQQVGKLFF
TRBV6-1,many,NA,TRBJ1-2,TGTGCCAGCAGAAAATCGACAGTAGACAACTATGGCTACACCTTC,CASRKSTVDNYGYTF
TRBV6-1,NA,NA,TRBJ2-1,TGTGCCAGCAGGGGCGTCTCCTACAATGAGCAGTTCTTC,CASRGVSYNEQFF
TRBV7-9,NA,NA,TRBJ1-1,TGTGCCAGCAGCTTAAGCCGGGTCGAAGCTTTCTTT,CASSLSRVEAFF
TRBV12-3/TRBV12-4,many,TRBD1,TRBJ2-5,TGTGCCAGCAGTTTGAGGGGGCGGTTCGAGACCCAGTACTTC,CASSLRGRFETQYF
TRBV6-4,few,TRBD1,TRBJ2-2,TGTGCCAGCAGTGACTCGAGCACCGGGACAGCCGGGGAGCTGTTTTTT,CASSDSSTGTAGELFF
TRBV6-2/TRBV6-3,NA,TRBD2,TRBJ2-3,TGTGCCAGCAGCCGGACTAGTCTCTCAGATACGCAGTATTTT,CASSRTSLSDTQYF
TRBV20-1,NA,TRBD1,TRBJ2-5,TGCAGTGCTAGAGCCGGGACAGCCGTACAAGAGACCCAGTACTTC,CSARAGTAVQETQYF
TRBV4-2,few,TRBD2,TRBJ2-3,TGTGCCAGCAGCTATACTAGCGGGGGCACAGATACGCAGTATTTT,CASSYTSGGTDTQYF
TRBV5-8,NA,TRBD1,TRBJ1-3,TGTGCCAGCAGCCCGGGGGGGACAGGGGCTTTTGGAAACACCATATATTTT,CASSPGGTGAFGNTIYF
TRBV5-1,many,TRBD2,TRBJ2-7,TGCGCCAGCACCACTAGCGGGGGATCCTACGAGCAGTACTTC,CASTTSGGSYEQYF
TRBV5-1,few,TRBD1,TRBJ1-2,TGCGCCAGCAGCTTGGGGACAGGGGTTTCTGCTGGCTACACCTTC,CASSLGTGVSAGYTF
TRBV3-1,many,NA,TRBJ2-3,TGTGCCAGCAGCCAAGAAATTATAGCGGTCTCCACAGATACGCAGTATTTT,CASSQEIIAVSTDTQYF
TRBV28,many,TRBD1,TRBJ1-6,TGTGCCAGCAGTTTCTCTGAGGGGGCATGGGATAATTCACCCCTCCACTTT,CASSFSEGAWDNSPLHF
TRBV9,NA,NA,TRBJ1-1,TGTGCCAGCAGCGCAGCCAGGGGAATGAACACTGAAGCTTTCTTT,CASSAARGMNTEAFF
TRBV29-1,NA,TRBD2,TRBJ2-7,TGCAGCGTTACCGGGACTAGCGAGAGCAATGAGCAGTACTTC,CSVTGTSESNEQYF